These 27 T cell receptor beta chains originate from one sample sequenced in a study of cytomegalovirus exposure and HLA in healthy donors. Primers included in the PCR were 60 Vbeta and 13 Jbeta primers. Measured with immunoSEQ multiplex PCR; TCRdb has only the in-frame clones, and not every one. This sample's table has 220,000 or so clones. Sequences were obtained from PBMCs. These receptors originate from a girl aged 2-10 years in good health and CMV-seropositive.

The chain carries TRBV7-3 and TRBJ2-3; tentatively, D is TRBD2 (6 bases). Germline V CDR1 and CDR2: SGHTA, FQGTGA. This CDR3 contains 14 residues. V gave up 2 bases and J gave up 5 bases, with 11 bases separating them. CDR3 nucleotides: TGTGCCAGCAGCTTAGACGGGAGCCGAGATACGCAGTATTTT. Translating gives CASSLDGSRDTQYF.

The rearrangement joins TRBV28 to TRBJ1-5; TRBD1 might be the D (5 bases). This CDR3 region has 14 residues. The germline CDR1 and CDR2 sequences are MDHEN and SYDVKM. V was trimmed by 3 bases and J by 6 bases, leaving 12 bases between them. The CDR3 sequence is CASSLGGRGQPQHF. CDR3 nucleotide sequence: TGTGCCAGCAGTTTGGGAGGGAGGGGTCAGCCCCAGCATTTT.

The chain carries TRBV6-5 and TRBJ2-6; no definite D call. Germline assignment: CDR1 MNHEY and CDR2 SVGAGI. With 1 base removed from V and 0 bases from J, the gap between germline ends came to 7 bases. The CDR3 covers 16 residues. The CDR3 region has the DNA TGTGCCAGCAGTTACTTCGCGAGCTCTGGGGCCAACGTCCTGACTTTC. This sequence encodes CASSYFASSGANVLTF.

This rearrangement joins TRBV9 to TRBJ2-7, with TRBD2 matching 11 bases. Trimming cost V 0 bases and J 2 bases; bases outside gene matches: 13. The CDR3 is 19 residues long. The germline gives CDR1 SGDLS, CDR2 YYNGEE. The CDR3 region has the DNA TGTGCCAGCAGCGTAGGCCTTGCTAGCGGGAGGAAAATTCCCTACGAGCAGTACTTC. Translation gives CASSVGLASGRKIPYEQYF.

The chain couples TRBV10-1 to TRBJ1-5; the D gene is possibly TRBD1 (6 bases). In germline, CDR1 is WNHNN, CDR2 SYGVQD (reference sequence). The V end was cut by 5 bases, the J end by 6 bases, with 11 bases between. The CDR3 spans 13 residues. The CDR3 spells CASSIHRAQPQHF. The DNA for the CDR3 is TGCGCCAGCAGTATCCACAGGGCTCAGCCCCAGCATTTT.

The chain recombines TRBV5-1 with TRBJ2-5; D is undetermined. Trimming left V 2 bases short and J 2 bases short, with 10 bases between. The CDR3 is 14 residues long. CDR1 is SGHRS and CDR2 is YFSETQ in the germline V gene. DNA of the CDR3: TGCGCCAGCAGCTTAGCACAGCAACAAGAGACCCAGTACTTC. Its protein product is CASSLAQQQETQYF. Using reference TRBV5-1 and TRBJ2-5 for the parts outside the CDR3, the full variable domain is KAGVTQTPRYLIKTRGQQVTLSCSPISGHRSVSWYQQTPGQGLQFLFEYFSETQRNKGNFPGRFSGRQFSNSRSEMNVSTLELGDSALYLCASSLAQQQETQYFGPGTRLLVL.

CDR3 amino acids: CSVRGTQQETQYF. The CDR3 DNA sequence: TGCAGCGTTAGGGGGACACAACAAGAGACCCAGTACTTC. J is TRBJ2-5 and V is TRBV29-1; D is possibly TRBD1 (6 bases). The CDR3 is 13 amino acids. The germline gives CDR1 SQVTM, CDR2 ANQGSEA. Between the trimmed V and J ends, which lost 5 bases and 2 bases, there was a span of 12 bases.

CDR3 bases: TGTGCCAGTAGTATAGGATGGCCCAGCGGGAGTCCCAATGAGCAGTTCTTC. It is translated as CASSIGWPSGSPNEQFF. The rearrangement uses TRBV19 and TRBJ2-1; TRBD2 agrees at 8 bases. Germline loops: CDR1 LNHDA, CDR2 SQIVND (reference sequence). The CDR3 totals 17 residues. Germline trimming cut 1 base from V and 6 bases from J; bases unmatched to any gene: 11. Complete variable domain (other parts from reference TRBV19 and TRBJ2-1): DGGITQSPKYLFRKEGQNVTLSCEQNLNHDAMYWYRQDPGQGLRLIYYSQIVNDFQKGDIAEGYSVSREKKESFPLTVTSAQKNPTAFYLCASSIGWPSGSPNEQFFGPGTRLTVL.

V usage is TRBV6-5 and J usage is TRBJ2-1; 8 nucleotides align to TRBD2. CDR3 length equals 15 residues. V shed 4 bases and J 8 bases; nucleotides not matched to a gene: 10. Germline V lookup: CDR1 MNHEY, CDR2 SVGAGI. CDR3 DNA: TGTGCCAGCAGTTCCGGGACTAGTGACCCCCATGAGCAGTTCTTC. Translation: CASSSGTSDPHEQFF.

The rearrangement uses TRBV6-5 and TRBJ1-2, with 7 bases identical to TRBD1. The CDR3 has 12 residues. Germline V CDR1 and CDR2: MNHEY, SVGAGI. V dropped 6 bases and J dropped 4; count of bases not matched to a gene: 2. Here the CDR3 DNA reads TGTGCCAGCAGGGGACAGAGCTATGGCTACACCTTC. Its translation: CASRGQSYGYTF.

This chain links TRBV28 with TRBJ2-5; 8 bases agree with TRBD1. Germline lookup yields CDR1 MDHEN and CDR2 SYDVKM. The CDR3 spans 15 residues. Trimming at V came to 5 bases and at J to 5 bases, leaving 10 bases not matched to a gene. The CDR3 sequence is CASSLDRALGETQYF. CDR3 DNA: TGTGCCAGCAGTCTGGACAGGGCGTTAGGGGAGACCCAGTACTTC. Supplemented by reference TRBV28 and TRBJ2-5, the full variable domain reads DVKVTQSSRYLVKRTGEKVFLECVQDMDHENMFWYRQDPGLGLRLIYFSYDVKMKEKGDIPEGYSVSREKKERFSLILESASTNQTSMYLCASSLDRALGETQYFGPGTRLLVL.

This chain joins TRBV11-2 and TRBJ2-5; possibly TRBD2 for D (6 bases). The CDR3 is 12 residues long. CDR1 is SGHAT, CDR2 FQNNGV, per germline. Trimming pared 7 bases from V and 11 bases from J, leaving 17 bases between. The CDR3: CASTDSGGKQYF. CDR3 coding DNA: TGTGCCAGCACCGACTCTGGGGGGAAGCAGTACTTC.

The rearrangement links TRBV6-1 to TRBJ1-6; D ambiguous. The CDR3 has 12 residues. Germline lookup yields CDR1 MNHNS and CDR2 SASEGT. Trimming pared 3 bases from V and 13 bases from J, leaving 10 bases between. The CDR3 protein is CASSDRGFPLHF. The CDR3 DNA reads TGTGCCAGCAGTGACCGGGGTTTCCCCCTCCACTTT.

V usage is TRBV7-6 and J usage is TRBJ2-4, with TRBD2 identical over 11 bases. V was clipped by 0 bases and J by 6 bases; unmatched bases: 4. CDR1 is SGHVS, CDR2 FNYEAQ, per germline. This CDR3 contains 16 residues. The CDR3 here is CASSLATSGTLNIQYF. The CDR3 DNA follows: TGTGCCAGCAGCTTAGCGACTAGCGGGACCCTAAACATTCAGTACTTC. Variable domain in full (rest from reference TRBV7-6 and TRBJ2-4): GAGVSQSPRYKVTKRGQDVALRCDPISGHVSLYWYRQALGQGPEFLTYFNYEAQQDKSGLPNDRFSAERPEGSISTLTIQRTEQRDSAMYRCASSLATSGTLNIQYFGAGTRLSVL.

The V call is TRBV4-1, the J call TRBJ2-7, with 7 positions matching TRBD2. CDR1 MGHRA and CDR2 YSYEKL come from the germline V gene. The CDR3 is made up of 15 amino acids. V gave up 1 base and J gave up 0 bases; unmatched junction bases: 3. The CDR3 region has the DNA TGCGCCAGCAGCCAAGGGCTAGCGGTCTCCTACGAGCAGTACTTC. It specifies CASSQGLAVSYEQYF.

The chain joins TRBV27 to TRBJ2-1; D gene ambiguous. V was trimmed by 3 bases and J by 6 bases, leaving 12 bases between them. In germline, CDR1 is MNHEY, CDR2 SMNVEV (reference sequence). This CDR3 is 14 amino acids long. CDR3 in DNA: TGTGCCAGCAGTTTGGGCCAGGTAGTCAATGAGCAGTTCTTC. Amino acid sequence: CASSLGQVVNEQFF.

The CDR3: CATSLRGSGELFF. CDR3 nucleotide sequence: TGTGCCACCAGCCTTCGGGGGTCCGGGGAGCTGTTTTTT. The J gene is TRBJ2-2, the V gene TRBV15, with D tentatively TRBD2 (6 bases). Germline V lookup: CDR1 LNHNV, CDR2 YYDKDF (reference sequence). The CDR3 has 13 amino acids. The V end was cut by 5 bases, the J end by 6 bases, with 10 bases between.

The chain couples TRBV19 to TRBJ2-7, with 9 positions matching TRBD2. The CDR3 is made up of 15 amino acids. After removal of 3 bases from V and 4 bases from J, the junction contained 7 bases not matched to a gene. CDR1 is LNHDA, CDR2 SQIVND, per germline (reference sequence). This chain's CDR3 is CASSMAGGSPYEQYF. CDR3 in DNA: TGTGCCAGTAGTATGGCGGGAGGGTCTCCTTACGAGCAGTACTTC.

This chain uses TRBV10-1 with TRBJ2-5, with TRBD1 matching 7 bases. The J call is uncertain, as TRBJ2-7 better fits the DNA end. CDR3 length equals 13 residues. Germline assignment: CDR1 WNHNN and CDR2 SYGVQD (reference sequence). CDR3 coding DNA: TGCGCCAGCAGCCCCGGGACAGTCTCCGAGCAGTACTTC. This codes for CASSPGTVSEQYF.

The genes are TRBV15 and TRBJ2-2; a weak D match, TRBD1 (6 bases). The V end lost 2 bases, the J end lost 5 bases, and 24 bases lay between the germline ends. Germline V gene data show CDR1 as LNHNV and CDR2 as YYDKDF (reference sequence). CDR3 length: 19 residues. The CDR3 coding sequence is TGTGCCACCAGCAGATACCCAACTCGAGCAGGGGCGCTTACCGGGGAGCTGTTTTTT. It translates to CATSRYPTRAGALTGELFF. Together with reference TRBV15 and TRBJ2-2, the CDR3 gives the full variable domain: DAMVIQNPRYQVTQFGKPVTLSCSQTLNHNVMYWYQQKSSQAPKLLFHYYDKDFNNEADTPDNFQSRRPNTSFCFLDIRSPGLGDTAMYLCATSRYPTRAGALTGELFFGEGSRLTVL.

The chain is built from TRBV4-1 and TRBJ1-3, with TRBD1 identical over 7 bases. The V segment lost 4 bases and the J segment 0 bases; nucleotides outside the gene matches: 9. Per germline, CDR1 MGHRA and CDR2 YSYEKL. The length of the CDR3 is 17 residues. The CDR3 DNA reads TGCGCCAGCAGCCGACAGGGTTTGGCTCTCTCTGGAAACACCATATATTTT. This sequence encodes CASSRQGLALSGNTIYF.

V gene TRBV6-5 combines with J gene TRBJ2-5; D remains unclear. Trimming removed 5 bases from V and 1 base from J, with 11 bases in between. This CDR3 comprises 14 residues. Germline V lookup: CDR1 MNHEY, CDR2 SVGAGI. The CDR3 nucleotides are TGTGCCAGCAGTCACCGACAACGCCAAGAGACCCAGTACTTC. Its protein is CASSHRQRQETQYF.

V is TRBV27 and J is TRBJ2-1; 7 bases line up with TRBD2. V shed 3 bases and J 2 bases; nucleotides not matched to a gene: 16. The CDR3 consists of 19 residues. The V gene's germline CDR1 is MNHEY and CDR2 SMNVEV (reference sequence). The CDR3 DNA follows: TGTGCCAGCAGTTTTTTGCGGGAGAGCCAAAGCTTCGCCTACAATGAGCAGTTCTTC. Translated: CASSFLRESQSFAYNEQFF.

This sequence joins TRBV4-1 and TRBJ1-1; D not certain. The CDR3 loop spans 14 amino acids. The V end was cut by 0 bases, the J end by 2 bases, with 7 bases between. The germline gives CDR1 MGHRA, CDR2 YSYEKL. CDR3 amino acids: CASSQDRFNTEAFF. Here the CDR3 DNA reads TGCGCCAGCAGCCAAGATCGGTTTAACACTGAAGCTTTCTTT.

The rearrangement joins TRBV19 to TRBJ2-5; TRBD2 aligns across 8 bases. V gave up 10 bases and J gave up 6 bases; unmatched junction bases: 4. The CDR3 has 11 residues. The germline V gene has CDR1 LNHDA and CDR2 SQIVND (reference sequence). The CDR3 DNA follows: TGTGCCACCGCGGGAGGACAGACCCAGTACTTC. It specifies CATAGGQTQYF. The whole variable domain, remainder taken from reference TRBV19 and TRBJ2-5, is DGGITQSPKYLFRKEGQNVTLSCEQNLNHDAMYWYRQDPGQGLRLIYYSQIVNDFQKGDIAEGYSVSREKKESFPLTVTSAQKNPTAFYLCATAGGQTQYFGPGTRLLVL.

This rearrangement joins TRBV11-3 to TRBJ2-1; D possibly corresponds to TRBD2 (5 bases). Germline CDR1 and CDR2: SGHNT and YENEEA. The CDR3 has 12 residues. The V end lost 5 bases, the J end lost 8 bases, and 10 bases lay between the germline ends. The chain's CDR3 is CASSLAGDEQFF. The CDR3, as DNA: TGTGCCAGCAGCCTGGCCGGGGATGAGCAGTTCTTC. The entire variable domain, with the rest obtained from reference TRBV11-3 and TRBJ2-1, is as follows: EAGVVQSPRYKIIEKKQPVAFWCNPISGHNTLYWYLQNLGQGPELLIRYENEEAVDDSQLPKDRFSAERLKGVDSTLKIQPAELGDSAVYLCASSLAGDEQFFGPGTRLTVL.

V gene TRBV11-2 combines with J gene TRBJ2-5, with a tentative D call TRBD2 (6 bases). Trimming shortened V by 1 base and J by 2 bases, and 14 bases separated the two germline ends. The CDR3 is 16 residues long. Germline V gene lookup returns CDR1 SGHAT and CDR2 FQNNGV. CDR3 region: CASSLGPSAGQETQYF. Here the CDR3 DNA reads TGTGCCAGCAGCTTAGGCCCCTCCGCGGGACAAGAGACCCAGTACTTC.